The 11 T cell receptor beta chains below all came from one sample that was sequenced in a study of cytomegalovirus exposure and HLA in healthy donors. A multiplex PCR was run with 60 Vbeta primers and 13 Jbeta primers. Profiling relied on immunoSEQ multiplex PCR, and the TCRdb table lists in-frame clones only, not all of them. Of approximately 110,000 clones in the sample, around 77% are singletons; the top ten hold 5.4%. The sequencing sample was made of PBMCs. Source of these receptors: a woman in her thirties in good health and CMV-seropositive.

The CDR3 spells CASSLQSNEKLFF. CDR3 bases: TGTGCCAGCAGCTTACAGTCTAATGAAAAACTGTTTTTT. This chain connects TRBV11-3 to TRBJ1-4; D remains ambiguous. The V and J ends lost 2 bases and 3 bases respectively, with 4 bases between them. Germline V gene lookup returns CDR1 SGHNT and CDR2 YENEEA. This CDR3 region has 13 residues.

The genes are TRBV15 and TRBJ2-5; the match to TRBD1 covers 8 bases. The CDR3 loop spans 14 amino acids. J lost 5 bases, V lost 8 bases, and 10 bases had no gene match. Germline V lookup: CDR1 LNHNV, CDR2 YYDKDF (reference sequence). In nucleotides, the CDR3 is TGTGCCACCCGACAGGGGACCACATTGGAGACCCAGTACTTC. Its translation is CATRQGTTLETQYF. The whole variable domain, remainder taken from reference TRBV15 and TRBJ2-5, is DAMVIQNPRYQVTQFGKPVTLSCSQTLNHNVMYWYQQKSSQAPKLLFHYYDKDFNNEADTPDNFQSRRPNTSFCFLDIRSPGLGDTAMYLCATRQGTTLETQYFGPGTRLLVL.

V gene TRBV18 combines with J gene TRBJ1-1; D not resolved. The V and J ends lost 3 bases and 4 bases respectively, with 9 bases between them. Germline V CDR1 and CDR2: KGHSH, LQKENI. The CDR3 runs to 13 residues. The CDR3 sequence: CASSPEKFTEAFF. The CDR3, as DNA: TGTGCCAGCTCACCGGAGAAGTTCACTGAAGCTTTCTTT.

This clone appeared a single time. V is TRBV19 and J is TRBJ1-1, with TRBD1 matching over 7 bases. Germline-derived CDR1 and CDR2 are LNHDA and SQIVND (reference sequence). The CDR3 is 12 amino acids. The V gene end was trimmed by 5 bases and the J gene end by 8 bases; junction bases not matched to a gene: 5. In DNA, the CDR3 is TGTGCCAGTAGTCCGGCGGGACAGGAAGCTTTCTTT. Its translation: CASSPAGQEAFF.

The J gene is TRBJ2-3, the V gene TRBV5-6; 13 bases match TRBD2. There are 16 residues in the CDR3. Losses at the gene ends were 4 bases for V and 1 base for J; bases not matched to a gene: 3. The V gene's germline CDR1 is SGHDT and CDR2 YYEEEE. The CDR3 coding sequence is TGTGCCAGCAGCGTTGGGACTAGCGGGGGCACAGATACGCAGTATTTT. This sequence encodes CASSVGTSGGTDTQYF.

The CDR3 nucleotides are TGTGCCAGCAGCTTGGGACAGGGTGCAGATGAGCAGTTCTTC. Translated: CASSLGQGADEQFF. This chain uses TRBV7-6 with TRBJ2-1; 9 positions agree with TRBD1. This CDR3 is 14 amino acids long. Germline lookup yields CDR1 SGHVS and CDR2 FNYEAQ. The J segment lost 8 bases and the V segment lost 3 bases, leaving 5 bases of the junction unmatched.

The chain joins TRBV29-1 to TRBJ1-2; 7 bases fit TRBD1. In germline, CDR1 is SQVTM, CDR2 ANQGSEA. Trimming removed 2 bases from V and 8 bases from J; junction bases left unmatched: 5. This CDR3 is 12 amino acids long. The CDR3 loop reads CSVESGGGGYTF. CDR3 DNA sequence: TGCAGCGTTGAATCAGGGGGAGGAGGCTACACCTTC.

This chain connects TRBV10-3 to TRBJ1-2; 8 nucleotides agree with TRBD1. This CDR3 contains 12 residues. Germline CDR1 is ENHRY and CDR2 is SYGVKD. Unmatched junction bases numbered 3, after V lost 6 bases and J lost 6 bases. The CDR3, as DNA: TGTGCCATCAGCCCAGGGGGCCATGGCTACACCTTC. As protein: CAISPGGHGYTF.

The chain links TRBV7-9 to TRBJ1-2, with D possibly TRBD1 on 5 matching bases. Germline V CDR1 and CDR2: SEHNR, FQNEAQ (reference sequence). This CDR3 spans 15 amino acids. V was cut by 2 bases and J by 6 bases, with 16 bases left in between. The CDR3 reads CASSLSRTTRDGYTF. Written as DNA, the CDR3 is TGTGCCAGCAGCTTATCTAGGACAACACGCGATGGCTACACCTTC. The full variable domain, rest sourced from reference TRBV7-9 and TRBJ1-2, is DTGVSQNPRHKITKRGQNVTFRCDPISEHNRLYWYRQTLGQGPEFLTYFQNEAQLEKSRLLSDRFSAERPKGSFSTLEIQRTEQGDSAMYLCASSLSRTTRDGYTFGSGTRLTVV.

The chain is built from TRBV5-1 and TRBJ2-7, with 7 bases fitting TRBD1. Germline V gene data show CDR1 as SGHRS and CDR2 as YFSETQ. The trim removed 0 bases at V and 1 base at J, leaving 4 bases unmatched. There are 15 residues in the CDR3. The CDR3 nucleotides read TGCGCCAGCAGCTTGGGGGGGACAGTATCCTACGAGCAGTACTTC. Residues: CASSLGGTVSYEQYF.

The V and J genes are TRBV30 and TRBJ2-5; a weak D match, TRBD2 (5 bases). Per germline, CDR1 GTSNPN and CDR2 SVGIG (reference sequence). This CDR3 has 14 amino acids. V was shortened by 3 bases and J by 0 bases, with 11 bases between the two germline ends. The CDR3 DNA sequence: TGTGCCTGGAGGGCGGGTTGGTACCAAGAGACCCAGTACTTC. Translating it yields CAWRAGWYQETQYF.